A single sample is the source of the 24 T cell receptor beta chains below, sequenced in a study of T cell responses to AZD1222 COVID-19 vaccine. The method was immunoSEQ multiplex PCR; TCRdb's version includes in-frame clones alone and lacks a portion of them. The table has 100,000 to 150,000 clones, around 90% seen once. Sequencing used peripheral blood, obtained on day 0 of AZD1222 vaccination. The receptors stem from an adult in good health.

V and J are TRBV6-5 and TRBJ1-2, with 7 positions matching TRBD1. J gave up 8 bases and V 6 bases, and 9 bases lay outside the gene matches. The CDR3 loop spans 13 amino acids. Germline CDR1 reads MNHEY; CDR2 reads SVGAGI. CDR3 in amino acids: CASRQDRFDGYTF. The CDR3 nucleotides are TGTGCCAGCAGACAGGACAGGTTTGACGGCTACACCTTC.

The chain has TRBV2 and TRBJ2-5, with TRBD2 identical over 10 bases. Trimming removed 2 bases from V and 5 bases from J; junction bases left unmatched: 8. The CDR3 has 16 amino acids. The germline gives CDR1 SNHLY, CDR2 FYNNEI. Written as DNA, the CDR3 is TGTGCCAGCAGTGAAAGGGTAGCGGGAGGAAAGGAGACCCAGTACTTC. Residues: CASSERVAGGKETQYF.

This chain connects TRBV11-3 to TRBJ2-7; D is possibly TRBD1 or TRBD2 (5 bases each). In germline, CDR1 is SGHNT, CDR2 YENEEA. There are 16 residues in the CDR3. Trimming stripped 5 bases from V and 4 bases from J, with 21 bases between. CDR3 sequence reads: CASSRQGPLIRYEQYF. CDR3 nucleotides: TGTGCCAGCAGCCGCCAGGGACCCCTAATACGGTACGAGCAGTACTTC.

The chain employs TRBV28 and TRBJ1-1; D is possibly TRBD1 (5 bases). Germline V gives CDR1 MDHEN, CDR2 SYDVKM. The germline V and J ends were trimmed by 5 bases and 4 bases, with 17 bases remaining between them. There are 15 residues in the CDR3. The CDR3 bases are TGTGCCAGCAGTCCGCATCTTTCCGGGGGCACTGAAGCTTTCTTT. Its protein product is CASSPHLSGGTEAFF.

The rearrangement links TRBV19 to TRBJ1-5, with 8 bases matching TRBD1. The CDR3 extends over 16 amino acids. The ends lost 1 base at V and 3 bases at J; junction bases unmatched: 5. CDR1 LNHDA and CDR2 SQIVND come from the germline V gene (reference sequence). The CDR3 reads CASSIGTGGLNQPQHF. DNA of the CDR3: TGTGCCAGTAGTATAGGAACAGGGGGACTCAATCAGCCCCAGCATTTT.

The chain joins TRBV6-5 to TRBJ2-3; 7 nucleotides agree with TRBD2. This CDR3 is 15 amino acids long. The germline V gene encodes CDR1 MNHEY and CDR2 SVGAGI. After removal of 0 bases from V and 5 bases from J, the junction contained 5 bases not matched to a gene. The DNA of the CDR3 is TGTGCCAGCAGTTACTCCGGGGGGAGGGAAGATACGCAGTATTTT. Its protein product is CASSYSGGREDTQYF.

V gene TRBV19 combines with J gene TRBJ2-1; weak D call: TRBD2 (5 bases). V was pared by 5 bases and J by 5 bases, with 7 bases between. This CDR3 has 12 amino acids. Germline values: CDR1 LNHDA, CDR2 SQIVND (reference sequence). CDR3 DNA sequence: TGTGCCAGTAGTCCCGGGAACAATGAGCAGTTCTTC. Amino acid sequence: CASSPGNNEQFF.

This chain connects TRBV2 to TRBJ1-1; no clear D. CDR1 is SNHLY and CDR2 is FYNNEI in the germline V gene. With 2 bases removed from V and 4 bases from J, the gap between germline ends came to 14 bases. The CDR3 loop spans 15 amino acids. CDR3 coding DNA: TGTGCCAGCAGTGAATCGGCAGAACTTGGCACTGAAGCTTTCTTT. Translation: CASSESAELGTEAFF.

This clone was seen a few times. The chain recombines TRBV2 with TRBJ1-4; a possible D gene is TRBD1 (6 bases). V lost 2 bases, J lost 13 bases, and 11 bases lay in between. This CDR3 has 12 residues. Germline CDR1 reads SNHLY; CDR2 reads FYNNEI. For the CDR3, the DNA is TGTGCCAGCAGTGAATCACAGGGCCGACTGTTTTTT. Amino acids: CASSESQGRLFF.

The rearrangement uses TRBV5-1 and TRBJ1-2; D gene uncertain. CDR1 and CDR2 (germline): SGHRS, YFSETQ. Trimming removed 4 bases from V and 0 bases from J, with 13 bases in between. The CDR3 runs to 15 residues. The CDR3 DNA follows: TGCGCCAGCAGCCCCGACGGGTCCCCTAACTATGGCTACACCTTC. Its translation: CASSPDGSPNYGYTF.

The CDR3 loop is CASSWEQGAGYGYTF. The CDR3 DNA is TGTGCCAGTAGTTGGGAACAGGGGGCGGGCTATGGCTACACCTTC. The chain combines TRBV19 with TRBJ1-2; 9 nucleotides agree with TRBD1. CDR3 size: 15 residues. The germline V gene encodes CDR1 LNHDA and CDR2 SQIVND (reference sequence). J lost 4 bases, V lost 5 bases, and 8 bases had no gene match.

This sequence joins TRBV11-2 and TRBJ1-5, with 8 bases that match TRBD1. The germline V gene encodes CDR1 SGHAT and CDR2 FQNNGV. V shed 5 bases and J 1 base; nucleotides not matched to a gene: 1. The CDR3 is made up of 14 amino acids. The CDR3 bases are TGTGCCAGCAGCCGGACAGGGAGCAATCAGCCCCAGCATTTT. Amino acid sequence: CASSRTGSNQPQHF. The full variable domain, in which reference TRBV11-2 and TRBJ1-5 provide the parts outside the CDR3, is EAGVAQSPRYKIIEKRQSVAFWCNPISGHATLYWYQQILGQGPKLLIQFQNNGVVDDSQLPKDRFSAERLKGVDSTLKIQPAKLEDSAVYLCASSRTGSNQPQHFGDGTRLSIL.

This chain's CDR3 is CASSFRDRGWQPQHF. The CDR3 bases are TGTGCCAGCAGCTTCCGGGACAGGGGGTGGCAGCCCCAGCATTTT. The chain employs TRBV5-8 and TRBJ1-5, with 11 bases identical to TRBD1. After removal of 2 bases from V and 7 bases from J, the junction contained 5 bases not matched to a gene. In germline, CDR1 is SGHTS, CDR2 YDEGEE. The CDR3 runs 15 residues.

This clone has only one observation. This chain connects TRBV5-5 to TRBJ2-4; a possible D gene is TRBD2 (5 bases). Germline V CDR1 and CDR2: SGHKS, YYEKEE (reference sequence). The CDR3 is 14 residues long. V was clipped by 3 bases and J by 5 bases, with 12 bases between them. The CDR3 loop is CASSSDREENIQYF. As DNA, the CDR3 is TGTGCCAGCAGCTCGGACCGGGAAGAAAACATTCAGTACTTC.

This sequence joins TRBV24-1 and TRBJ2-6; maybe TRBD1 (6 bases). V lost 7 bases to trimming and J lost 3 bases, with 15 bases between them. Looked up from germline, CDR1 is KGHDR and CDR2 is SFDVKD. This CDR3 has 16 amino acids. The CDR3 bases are TGTGCCACCAGGCCGACAGGTGCGGATGGGGCCAACGTCCTGACTTTC. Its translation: CATRPTGADGANVLTF.

The CDR3 sequence: CASSWDTEAFF. The CDR3 coding sequence is TGTGCCAGCAGTTGGGACACTGAAGCTTTCTTT. The V gene is TRBV5-6, the J gene TRBJ1-1; the D is unclear. CDR3 length: 11 amino acids. Germline CDR1 and CDR2: SGHDT and YYEEEE. Trimming pared 5 bases from V and 3 bases from J, leaving 5 bases between.

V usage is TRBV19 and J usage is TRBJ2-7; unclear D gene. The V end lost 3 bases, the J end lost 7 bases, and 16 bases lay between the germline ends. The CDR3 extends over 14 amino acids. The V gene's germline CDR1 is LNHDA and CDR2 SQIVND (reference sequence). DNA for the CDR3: TGTGCCAGTAGTATTCCCGGGTCCAGAGAGGAGCAGTACTTC. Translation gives CASSIPGSREEQYF.

CDR3 loop: CASSPPGRAYGYTF. CDR3 in DNA: TGTGCCAGCTCACCACCTGGCAGGGCCTATGGCTACACCTTC. The chain combines TRBV18 with TRBJ1-2; possible D gene TRBD1, 5 bases. This CDR3 contains 14 residues. Trimming stripped 0 bases from V and 4 bases from J, with 9 bases between. CDR1 and CDR2 from the germline V gene are KGHSH and LQKENI.

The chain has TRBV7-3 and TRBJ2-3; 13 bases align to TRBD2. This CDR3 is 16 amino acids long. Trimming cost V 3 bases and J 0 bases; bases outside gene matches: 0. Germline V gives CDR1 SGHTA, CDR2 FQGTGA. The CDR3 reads CASSLGLAGSTDTQYF. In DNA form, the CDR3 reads TGTGCCAGCAGCTTGGGACTAGCGGGAAGCACAGATACGCAGTATTTT.

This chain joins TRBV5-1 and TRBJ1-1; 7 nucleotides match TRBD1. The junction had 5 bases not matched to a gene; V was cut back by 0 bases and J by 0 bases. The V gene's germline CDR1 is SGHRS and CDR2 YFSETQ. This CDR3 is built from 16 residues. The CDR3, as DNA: TGCGCCAGCAGCTTGGGGCCGGACAGGTTGAACACTGAAGCTTTCTTT. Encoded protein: CASSLGPDRLNTEAFF.

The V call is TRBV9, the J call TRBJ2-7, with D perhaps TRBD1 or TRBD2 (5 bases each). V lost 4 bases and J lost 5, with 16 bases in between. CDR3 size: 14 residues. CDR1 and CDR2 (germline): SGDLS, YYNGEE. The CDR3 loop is CASSFGTAYDEQYF. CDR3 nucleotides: TGTGCCAGCAGCTTCGGGACGGCTTACGACGAGCAGTACTTC.

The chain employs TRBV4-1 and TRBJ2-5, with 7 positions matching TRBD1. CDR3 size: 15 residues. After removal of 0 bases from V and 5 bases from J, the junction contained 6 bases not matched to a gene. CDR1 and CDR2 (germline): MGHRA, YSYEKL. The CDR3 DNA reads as TGCGCCAGCAGCCAAGATAACAGGGGAGCGGAGACCCAGTACTTC. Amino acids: CASSQDNRGAETQYF.

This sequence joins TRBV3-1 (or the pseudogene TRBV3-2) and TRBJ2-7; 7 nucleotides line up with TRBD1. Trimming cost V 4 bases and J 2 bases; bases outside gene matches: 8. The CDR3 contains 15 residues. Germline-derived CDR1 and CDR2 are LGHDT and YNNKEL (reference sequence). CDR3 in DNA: TGTGCCAGCAGCCTCGCAACAGGGGTTCCCTACGAGCAGTACTTC. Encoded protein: CASSLATGVPYEQYF.

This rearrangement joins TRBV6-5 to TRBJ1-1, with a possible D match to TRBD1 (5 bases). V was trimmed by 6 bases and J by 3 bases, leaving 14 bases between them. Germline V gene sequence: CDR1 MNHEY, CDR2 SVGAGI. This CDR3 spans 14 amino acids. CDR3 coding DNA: TGTGCCAGCAGGCGGCAGGGAGACTACACTGAAGCTTTCTTT. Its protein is CASRRQGDYTEAFF.